The 10 T cell receptor beta chains reported below all come from one sample, sequenced in a study of OX40 agonist ivuxolimab in advanced cancers. Clones were read by immunoSEQ multiplex PCR, and TCRdb kept only the in-frame ones, dropping some. The sample holds about 79,000 clones, roughly 94% seen once. Sequenced here: CD4+ or CD8+ T cells sorted from blood, sampled in a trial of the OX40 agonist ivuxolimab. The receptors shown here come from an adult with an advanced solid tumor such as melanoma, head and neck, liver or kidney cancer.

This clone was recorded once. The rearrangement uses TRBV29-1 and TRBJ2-2; D remains ambiguous. Between the trimmed V and J ends, which lost 3 bases and 3 bases, there was a span of 8 bases. In germline, CDR1 is SQVTM, CDR2 ANQGSEA. The CDR3 loop spans 13 amino acids. CDR3 in amino acids: CSVESGYTGELFF. The CDR3 coding sequence is TGCAGCGTTGAGTCAGGATACACCGGGGAGCTGTTTTTT.

This chain joins TRBV11-2 and TRBJ2-7; 10 bases fit TRBD1. This CDR3 is built from 14 residues. Germline assignment: CDR1 SGHAT and CDR2 FQNNGV. Trimming removed 4 bases from V and 3 bases from J; junction bases left unmatched: 3. This CDR3 reads CASSSDRGSYEQYF. The CDR3 DNA reads TGTGCCAGCAGCTCGGACAGGGGGAGCTACGAGCAGTACTTC.

The chain uses TRBV7-9 and TRBJ1-1; weak D call: TRBD1 (6 bases). Per germline, CDR1 SEHNR and CDR2 FQNEAQ (reference sequence). V lost 2 bases and J lost 3, with 10 bases in between. The CDR3 has 14 residues. CDR3 protein: CASSLSAGDTEAFF. The DNA for the CDR3 is TGTGCCAGCAGCTTATCAGCAGGGGACACTGAAGCTTTCTTT.

The V and J genes are TRBV5-6 and TRBJ2-1; no definite D call. Germline loops: CDR1 SGHDT, CDR2 YYEEEE. The CDR3 has 13 residues. V dropped 5 bases and J dropped 4 bases, with 10 bases sitting between them. CDR3: CASRSLGYNEQFF. DNA of the CDR3: TGTGCCAGCAGAAGCCTCGGGTACAATGAGCAGTTCTTC.

The gene calls are TRBV6-6 and TRBJ2-7, with 7 bases aligning to TRBD2. V shed 5 bases, J shed 3 bases, and the junction held 7 bases outside the gene matches. Per the germline V gene, CDR1 is MNHNY and CDR2 is SVGAGI (reference sequence). The CDR3 sequence is 14 residues long. This CDR3 reads CASSPSGTDYEQYF. CDR3 nucleotide sequence: TGTGCCAGCAGTCCAAGCGGGACTGACTACGAGCAGTACTTC.

V usage is TRBV27 and J usage is TRBJ2-2; D remains unclear. From germline, CDR1 is MNHEY and CDR2 SMNVEV (reference sequence). The CDR3 covers 16 residues. Trimming took off 3 bases at V and 5 bases at J, with 16 bases between the two ends. CDR3 amino acids: CASSFIMGLYTGELFF. DNA for the CDR3: TGTGCCAGCAGTTTTATCATGGGCCTTTATACCGGGGAGCTGTTTTTT.

This rearrangement joins TRBV11-1 to TRBJ1-3; D call uncertain. V was clipped by 0 bases and J by 2 bases, with 17 bases between them. CDR1 SGHAT and CDR2 FQDESV come from the germline V gene (reference sequence). The CDR3 has 18 amino acids. This chain's CDR3 is CASSLAESPAVTGNTIYF. The CDR3 DNA reads TGTGCCAGCAGCTTAGCGGAAAGCCCGGCAGTTACTGGAAACACCATATATTTT.

The chain employs TRBV7-6 and TRBJ1-2; a weak D match, TRBD1 (5 bases). The CDR3 covers 13 residues. V gave up 3 bases and J gave up 6 bases, with 11 bases separating them. Germline lookup yields CDR1 SGHVS and CDR2 FNYEAQ. CDR3 DNA sequence: TGTGCCAGCAGCTTGGGACCATCGGATGGCTACACCTTC. Translating it yields CASSLGPSDGYTF.

The V call is TRBV9, the J call TRBJ2-7, with D possibly TRBD2 on 5 matching bases. The CDR3 is 14 amino acids. Trimming left V 0 bases short and J 5 bases short, with 12 bases between. In germline, CDR1 is SGDLS, CDR2 YYNGEE. CDR3 region: CASSVVGSWDEQYF. Here the CDR3 DNA reads TGTGCCAGCAGCGTAGTTGGGAGTTGGGACGAGCAGTACTTC.

J is TRBJ1-4 and V is TRBV7-9; possibly TRBD1 for D (5 bases). Trimming cost V 3 bases and J 6 bases, with 17 bases left between them. Germline CDR1 reads SEHNR; CDR2 reads FQNEAQ (reference sequence). The CDR3 is 16 residues long. Here the CDR3 DNA reads TGTGCCAGCAGCTTCCGGACATATCAACTGGATGAAAAACTGTTTTTT. This sequence encodes CASSFRTYQLDEKLFF.